Presented here are 21 T cell receptor beta chains from one specimen sequenced in a study of a mutant IDH1 vaccine in newly diagnosed glioma. The time point denotes: week 23, last vaccination. Each vaccine dose was 300 ug of mutant IDH1 20-mer peptide, with topical imiquimod. These receptors have no identified antigens. Produced via immunoSEQ multiplex PCR; TCRdb's table is partial and in-frame only. The sample holds approximately 82,000 clones, roughly 85% seen once. The source material was PBMCs, sampled from a glioma patient whose treatment included an IDH1 peptide vaccine. The receptors shown here come from a man aged 30-40 years with glioma. Some clones in this sample may be carry-over from other donors' samples.

This chain uses TRBV29-1 with TRBJ2-7, with 11 bases identical to TRBD1. J was trimmed by 7 bases and V by 6 bases; bases with no gene match: 14. The CDR3 extends over 15 amino acids. Germline V gene data show CDR1 as SQVTM and CDR2 as ANQGSEA. The CDR3 reads CSVAHTPGTGGEQYF. In DNA, the CDR3 is TGCAGCGTAGCACACACACCCGGGACAGGGGGAGAGCAGTACTTC.

The rearrangement links TRBV21-1 to TRBJ2-1; whether TRBD2, the table's D call, matches the DNA was not checked. TRBV21-1 is a documented pseudogene. The CDR3 totals 17 residues. The CDR3 sequence is CASSWPRTSNPYNEQFF. Written as DNA, the CDR3 is TGTGCCAGCAGTTGGCCTAGGACTAGTAATCCCTACAATGAGCAGTTCTTC.

The gene calls are TRBV10-3 and TRBJ2-2; D may be TRBD1 (5 bases). Deletions cut 11 bases from V and 7 bases from J, with 17 bases between. Germline CDR1 reads ENHRY; CDR2 reads SYGVKD. This CDR3 contains 13 residues. The CDR3 sequence: CAAQTEEGGELFF. The CDR3 nucleotides read TGTGCCGCCCAGACAGAGGAAGGCGGGGAGCTGTTTTTT.

This clone has more than one count but fewer than ten. The chain combines TRBV5-6 with TRBJ1-1; 8 nucleotides line up with TRBD1. The V and J ends lost 3 bases and 2 bases, in that order; junction bases with no gene match: 3. Per germline, CDR1 SGHDT and CDR2 YYEEEE. The CDR3 contains 14 residues. CDR3 nucleotides: TGTGCCAGCAGCTATGACAGGGGAAACACTGAAGCTTTCTTT. Protein sequence: CASSYDRGNTEAFF.

The chain combines TRBV30 with TRBJ1-1; no clear D. CDR1 GTSNPN and CDR2 SVGIG come from the germline V gene (reference sequence). V lost 3 bases, J lost 1 base, and 9 bases lay in between. This CDR3 is 13 amino acids long. The CDR3 DNA is TGTGCCTGGAGGTGGGTGACGAACACTGAAGCTTTCTTT. Translation gives CAWRWVTNTEAFF. Together with reference TRBV30 and TRBJ1-1, the CDR3 gives the full variable domain: SQTIHQWPATLVQPVGSPLSLECTVEGTSNPNLYWYRQAAGRGLQLLFYSVGIGQISSEVPQNLSASRPQDRQFILSSKKLLLSDSGFYLCAWRWVTNTEAFFGQGTRLTVV.

This chain links TRBV6-5 with TRBJ2-6; 9 bases line up with TRBD1. The CDR3 runs to 15 residues. CDR1 MNHEY and CDR2 SVGAGI come from the germline V gene. V trimming: 5 bases; J trimming: 4 bases; junction bases outside the gene matches: 3. The CDR3: CASSRDRAGANVLTF. The CDR3 DNA sequence: TGTGCCAGCAGTAGGGACAGGGCCGGGGCCAACGTCCTGACTTTC.

The chain is built from TRBV2 and TRBJ2-2; 7 bases agree with TRBD2. The CDR3 is 14 amino acids. Trimming took 5 bases from V and 4 from J; bases not matched to a gene: 4. CDR1 is SNHLY, CDR2 FYNNEI, per germline. The CDR3: CASSRRELTGELFF. For the CDR3, the DNA is TGTGCCAGCAGTCGGCGGGAGCTCACCGGGGAGCTGTTTTTT.

J is TRBJ2-7 and V is TRBV14; no reliable D call. Germline V CDR1 and CDR2: SGHDN, FVKESK. This CDR3 region has 14 residues. Between the trimmed V and J ends, which lost 2 bases and 0 bases, there was a span of 8 bases. The CDR3 DNA follows: TGTGCCAGCAGCCAATTTGCAAGCTCCTACGAGCAGTACTTC. Translation gives CASSQFASSYEQYF.

The CDR3 loop reads CASSFQDGGTDTQYF. CDR3 DNA sequence: TGTGCCAGCAGCTTCCAAGACGGGGGCACAGATACGCAGTATTTT. J is TRBJ2-3 and V is TRBV7-2; possible D gene TRBD2, 5 bases. Germline assignment: CDR1 SGHTA and CDR2 FQGNSA. V lost 3 bases, J lost 1 base, and 11 bases lay in between. The CDR3 has 15 amino acids.

Concerning this clone itself: Other DNA sequences from this sample encode an identical CDR3 as well. The genes are TRBV19 and TRBJ2-3; the D is unclear. V shed 6 bases and J shed 5 bases, with 6 bases lying between them. The length of the CDR3 is 11 residues. Germline V gene data show CDR1 as LNHDA and CDR2 as SQIVND (reference sequence). CDR3 DNA: TGTGCCAGTAGCTCTGTAGATACGCAGTATTTT. Translation: CASSSVDTQYF.

This sequence joins TRBV2 and TRBJ1-2, with D tentatively TRBD1 (5 bases). The CDR3 loop spans 14 amino acids. The germline V and J ends were trimmed by 4 bases and 2 bases, with 11 bases remaining between them. Germline assignment: CDR1 SNHLY and CDR2 FYNNEI. The CDR3 loop reads CASSVVRENYGYTF. In nucleotides, the CDR3 is TGTGCCAGCAGTGTTGTCAGGGAAAACTATGGCTACACCTTC.

The table lists this clone with a few counts. This rearrangement joins TRBV27 to TRBJ2-7; D might be TRBD1 (6 bases). This CDR3 spans 14 amino acids. V was pared by 0 bases and J by 5 bases, with 11 bases between. The germline V gene encodes CDR1 MNHEY and CDR2 SMNVEV (reference sequence). The CDR3 DNA is TGTGCCAGCAGTTTATCGTTCAGGGGCAACGAGCAGTACTTC. Its translation: CASSLSFRGNEQYF.

The V call is TRBV30, the J call TRBJ2-1; D is ambiguous. V lost 3 bases and J 7 bases, leaving 7 bases between the germline ends. The CDR3 extends over 11 amino acids. Germline assignment: CDR1 GTSNPN and CDR2 SVGIG (reference sequence). CDR3 residues: CAWSVGNEQFF. Here the CDR3 DNA reads TGTGCCTGGAGCGTAGGAAATGAGCAGTTCTTC.

This clone was observed once. The genes are TRBV28 and TRBJ1-1; D remains unclear. Germline V lookup: CDR1 MDHEN, CDR2 SYDVKM. This CDR3 is built from 14 residues. The V gene lost 3 bases and the J gene lost 0 bases, with 8 bases spanning the gap. Here the CDR3 reads CASSFFNMNTEAFF. DNA of the CDR3: TGTGCCAGCAGTTTTTTTAACATGAACACTGAAGCTTTCTTT.

The rearrangement uses TRBV6-6 and TRBJ2-5, with D unresolved. This CDR3 region has 14 residues. Germline V gene data show CDR1 as MNHNY and CDR2 as SVGAGI (reference sequence). Deletions cut 7 bases from V and 9 bases from J, with 21 bases between. The CDR3 reads CASTFSANFLSQYF. The CDR3 region has the DNA TGTGCCAGCACCTTCTCGGCTAACTTTTTATCCCAGTACTTC.

The chain recombines TRBV9 with TRBJ2-3, with a possible D match to TRBD1 (6 bases). CDR1 is SGDLS, CDR2 YYNGEE, per germline. This CDR3 has 14 amino acids. V was clipped by 0 bases and J by 14 bases, with 19 bases between them. The chain's CDR3 is CASSVGVGRQVPYF. The CDR3 bases are TGTGCCAGCAGCGTAGGGGTGGGTAGACAGGTACCGTATTTT. Full variable domain (outside the CDR3, taken from reference TRBV9 and TRBJ2-3): DSGVTQTPKHLITATGQRVTLRCSPRSGDLSVYWYQQSLDQGLQFLIQYYNGEERAKGNILERFSAQQFPDLHSELNLSSLELGDSALYFCASSVGVGRQVPYFGPGTRLTVL.

This CDR3 reads CASSQGRGGFYDYGYTF. Written as DNA, the CDR3 is TGTGCCAGCAGCCAGGGTAGAGGGGGCTTTTACGACTATGGCTACACCTTC. The chain uses TRBV5-6 and TRBJ1-2; 7 bases are shared with TRBD1. The trim removed 4 bases at V and 3 bases at J, leaving 15 bases unmatched. Germline V lookup: CDR1 SGHDT, CDR2 YYEEEE. The CDR3 has 17 residues.

V and J are TRBV6-1 and TRBJ2-3, with D maybe TRBD2 (5 bases). Germline V gives CDR1 MNHNS, CDR2 SASEGT. Trimming took 0 bases from V and 4 from J, leaving 11 bases between them. This CDR3 spans 15 amino acids. CDR3: CASSEASGRADTQYF. CDR3 sequence (DNA): TGTGCCAGCAGTGAAGCGAGTGGGCGGGCAGATACGCAGTATTTT.

The chain has TRBV28 and TRBJ1-5; D gene unclear. Germline CDR1 and CDR2: MDHEN and SYDVKM. Trimming shortened V by 4 bases and J by 5 bases, and 15 bases separated the two germline ends. This CDR3 spans 15 amino acids. Here the CDR3 DNA reads TGTGCCAGCAGTTCGGCTGCAGGCACCGATCAGCCCCAGCATTTT. Translating it yields CASSSAAGTDQPQHF.

V and J are TRBV7-3 and TRBJ2-7, with 8 bases fitting TRBD2. The V and J ends lost 5 bases and 5 bases, in that order; junction bases with no gene match: 8. Per the germline V gene, CDR1 is SGHTA and CDR2 is FQGTGA. The length of the CDR3 is 14 residues. The CDR3 DNA reads TGTGCCAGCAGCCGAATAGCGGGATTCGACGAGCAGTACTTC. As protein: CASSRIAGFDEQYF.

The rearrangement uses TRBV18 and TRBJ2-1; no clear D gene. Germline CDR1 KGHSH, CDR2 LQKENI. The CDR3 extends over 16 amino acids. The V end was cut by 2 bases, the J end by 2 bases, with 13 bases between. CDR3 coding DNA: TGTGCCAGCTCACCAGGCAACTCGGTCGCCTACAATGAGCAGTTCTTC. Protein product: CASSPGNSVAYNEQFF.